One and the same sample provided the 11 T cell receptor beta chains below, sequenced in a study of beta chain features in type 1 diabetes. The study, taken as a whole, reports: Across all four CD4+ subsets, people with type 1 diabetes showed modestly shorter TCRB CDR3s.

Which antigens these TCRs recognize remains unknown. The study reverse transcribed the entire isolated RNA, so it sequenced expressed TCRB transcripts. This table comes from immunoSEQ multiplex PCR, and its TCRdb copy is limited to in-frame clones, with some not included. The sample consists of 200,000 to 250,000 clones, around 13% of them appearing once. Sequencing was carried out using naive CD4+ T cells from blood. The receptors derive from a young man with type 1 diabetes.

The chain links TRBV5-6 to TRBJ1-2, with a possible D match to TRBD1 (5 bases). V was shortened by 4 bases and J by 3 bases, with 13 bases between the two germline ends. Germline lookup yields CDR1 SGHDT and CDR2 YYEEEE. The CDR3 totals 14 residues. CDR3: CASSPLDSDYGYTF. As DNA, the CDR3 is TGTGCCAGCAGCCCCCTAGACAGCGACTATGGCTACACCTTC.

This clone turned up a few times. The chain couples TRBV5-1 to TRBJ2-7; TRBD1 aligns across 7 bases. Losses at the gene ends were 2 bases for V and 5 bases for J; bases not matched to a gene: 10. Germline CDR1 SGHRS, CDR2 YFSETQ. This CDR3 spans 15 amino acids. DNA of the CDR3: TGCGCCAGCAGCTTACAGGGGCAGTTCCTCGACGAGCAGTACTTC. Amino acids: CASSLQGQFLDEQYF.

V and J are TRBV9 and TRBJ1-1; TRBD1 agrees at 8 bases. Germline V gene lookup returns CDR1 SGDLS and CDR2 YYNGEE. The V and J ends lost 3 bases and 1 base, in that order; junction bases with no gene match: 8. The CDR3 covers 16 residues. The DNA for the CDR3 is TGTGCCAGCAGCGCGCCGTCGGGACAGGAGAACACTGAAGCTTTCTTT. Protein sequence: CASSAPSGQENTEAFF.

There are a few counts of this clone. The chain is built from TRBV7-6 and TRBJ2-1, with D maybe TRBD1 (6 bases). Looked up from germline, CDR1 is SGHVS and CDR2 is FNYEAQ. Trimming shortened V by 5 bases and J by 10 bases, and 12 bases separated the two germline ends. There are 12 residues in the CDR3. The CDR3 reads CASSEQGREQFF. The CDR3, as DNA: TGTGCCAGCAGCGAACAGGGCCGGGAGCAGTTCTTC.

The chain is built from TRBV21-1 and TRBJ2-1; TRBD2 is the table's D call and was not checked against the DNA. TRBV21-1 represents a pseudogene. This CDR3 is 16 amino acids long. CDR3 residues: CASSKSGPGRAGEQFF. CDR3 sequence (DNA): TGTGCCAGCAGCAAAAGTGGTCCCGGGAGGGCCGGTGAGCAGTTCTTC.

This chain links TRBV29-1 with TRBJ2-7; possible D gene TRBD1, 5 bases. The CDR3 sequence is 10 residues long. V dropped 3 bases and J dropped 6 bases, with 6 bases sitting between them. Germline CDR1 reads SQVTM; CDR2 reads ANQGSEA. Written as DNA, the CDR3 is TGCAGCGTTGAGGACACCGAGCAGTACTTC. Translation: CSVEDTEQYF.

This clone was found a few times. This rearrangement joins TRBV29-1 to TRBJ2-3; 11 bases fit TRBD1. V was clipped by 3 bases and J by 7 bases; unmatched bases: 9. Per the germline V gene, CDR1 is SQVTM and CDR2 is ANQGSEA. This CDR3 contains 15 residues. CDR3 DNA: TGCAGCGTTGATCGGACAGGGGGCGCGGGCAATACGCAGTATTTT. Residues: CSVDRTGGAGNTQYF.

This chain links TRBV5-1 with TRBJ2-7; 7 nucleotides align to TRBD1. The CDR3 is 15 amino acids. V lost 3 bases, J lost 3 bases, and 9 bases stayed unmatched. The germline CDR1 and CDR2 sequences are SGHRS and YFSETQ. CDR3 sequence: CASSYSGTAVYEQYF. The CDR3 nucleotides are TGCGCCAGCAGCTACTCCGGGACAGCCGTCTACGAGCAGTACTTC.

The gene calls are TRBV7-2 and TRBJ1-2; 10 bases map to TRBD1. With V trimmed by 5 bases and J by 4 bases, 4 bases remained unmatched. The CDR3 consists of 14 residues. Looked up from germline, CDR1 is SGHTA and CDR2 is FQGNSA. The CDR3: CASSRTGGTYGYTF. The CDR3 coding sequence is TGTGCCAGCAGCCGGACAGGGGGGACCTATGGCTACACCTTC.

There are a few counts of this clone. The chain recombines TRBV27 with TRBJ2-1, with 7 bases matching TRBD1. The germline V gene encodes CDR1 MNHEY and CDR2 SMNVEV (reference sequence). This CDR3 is 15 amino acids long. J lost 0 bases, V lost 7 bases, and 6 bases had no gene match. The CDR3 protein is CASIMTGSSYNEQFF. For the CDR3, the DNA is TGTGCCAGCATCATGACAGGGAGCTCCTACAATGAGCAGTTCTTC.

The chain links TRBV28 to TRBJ2-3, with 9 bases identical to TRBD1. Trimming removed 5 bases from V and 0 bases from J; junction bases left unmatched: 12. Germline V gene lookup returns CDR1 MDHEN and CDR2 SYDVKM. The CDR3 spans 18 residues. The CDR3 region has the DNA TGTGCCAGCAGTCCACAACCGGGGACAGGGAAAAGCACAGATACGCAGTATTTT. Translating gives CASSPQPGTGKSTDTQYF.